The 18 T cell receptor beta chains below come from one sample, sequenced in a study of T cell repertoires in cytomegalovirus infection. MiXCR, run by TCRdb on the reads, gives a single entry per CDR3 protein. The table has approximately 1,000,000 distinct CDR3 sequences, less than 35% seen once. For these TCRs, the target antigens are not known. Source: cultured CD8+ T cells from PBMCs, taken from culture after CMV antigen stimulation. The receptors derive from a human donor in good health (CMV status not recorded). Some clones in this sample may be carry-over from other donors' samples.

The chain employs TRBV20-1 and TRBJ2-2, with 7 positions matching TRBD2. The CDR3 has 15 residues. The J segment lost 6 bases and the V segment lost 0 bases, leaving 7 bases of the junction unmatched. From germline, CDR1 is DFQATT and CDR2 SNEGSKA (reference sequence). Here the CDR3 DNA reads TGCAGTGCTAGAGATCTCTTACGGGGGGCCGGGGAGCTGTTTTTT. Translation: CSARDLLRGAGELFF.

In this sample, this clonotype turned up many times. The CDR3 loop is CASSNSGVSSYEQYF. For the CDR3, the DNA is TGTGCCAGCAGCAATAGCGGGGTGAGCTCCTACGAGCAGTACTTC. The chain combines TRBV7-2 with TRBJ2-7, with TRBD2 identical over 8 bases. CDR1 is SGHTA and CDR2 is FQGNSA in the germline V gene. The V and J ends lost 5 bases and 0 bases, in that order; junction bases with no gene match: 6. This CDR3 has 15 residues.

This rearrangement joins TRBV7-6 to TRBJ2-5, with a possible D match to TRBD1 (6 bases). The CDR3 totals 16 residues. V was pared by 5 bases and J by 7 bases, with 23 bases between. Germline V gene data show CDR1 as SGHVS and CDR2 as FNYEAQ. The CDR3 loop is CASSSYRDPAPGTQYF. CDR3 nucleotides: TGTGCCAGCAGCAGCTACAGGGACCCGGCCCCTGGGACCCAGTACTTC.

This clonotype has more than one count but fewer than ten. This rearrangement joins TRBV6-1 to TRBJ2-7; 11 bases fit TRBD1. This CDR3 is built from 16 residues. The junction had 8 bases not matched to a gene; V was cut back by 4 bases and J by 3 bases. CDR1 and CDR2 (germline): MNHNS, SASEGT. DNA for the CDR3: TGTGCCAGCAGTGGCTGGCTGGGGACAGGGGGCTACGAGCAGTACGTC. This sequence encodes CASSGWLGTGGYEQYV.

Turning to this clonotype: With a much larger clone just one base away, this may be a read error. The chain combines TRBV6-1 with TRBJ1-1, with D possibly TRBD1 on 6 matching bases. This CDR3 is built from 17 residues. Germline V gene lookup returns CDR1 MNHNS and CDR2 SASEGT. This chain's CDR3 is CANSEIFIGQLRWEAFF. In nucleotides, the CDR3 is TGTGCCAACAGTGAAATATTTATAGGACAGCTCCGGTGGGAAGCTTTCTTT.

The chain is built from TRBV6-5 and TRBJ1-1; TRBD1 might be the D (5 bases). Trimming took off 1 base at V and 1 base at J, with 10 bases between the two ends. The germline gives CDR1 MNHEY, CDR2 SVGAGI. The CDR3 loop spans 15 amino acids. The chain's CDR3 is CASSYFPGGNTEAFF. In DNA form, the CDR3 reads TGTGCCAGCAGTTACTTTCCCGGGGGGAACACTGAAGCTTTCTTT.

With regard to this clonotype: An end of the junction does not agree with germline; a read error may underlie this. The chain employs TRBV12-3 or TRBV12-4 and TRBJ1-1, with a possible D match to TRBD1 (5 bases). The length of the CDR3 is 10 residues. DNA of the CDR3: TGTGCCAACAGTACCCCGGGACGGGGTTTT. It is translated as CANSTPGRGF.

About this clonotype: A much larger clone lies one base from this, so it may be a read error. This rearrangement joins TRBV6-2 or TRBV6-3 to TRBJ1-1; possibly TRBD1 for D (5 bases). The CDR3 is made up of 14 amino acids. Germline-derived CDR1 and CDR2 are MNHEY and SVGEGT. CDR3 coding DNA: TGTGTCAGCAGTCTCCAGGGAGGGGACACTGAAGCTTTCTTT. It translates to CVSSLQGGDTEAFF.

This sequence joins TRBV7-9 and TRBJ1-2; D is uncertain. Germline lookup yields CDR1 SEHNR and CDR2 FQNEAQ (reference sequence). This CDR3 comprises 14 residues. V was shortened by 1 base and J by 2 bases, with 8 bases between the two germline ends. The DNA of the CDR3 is TGTGCCAGCAGCTTAGTCCAGGAGAACTATGGCTACACCTTC. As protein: CASSLVQENYGYTF. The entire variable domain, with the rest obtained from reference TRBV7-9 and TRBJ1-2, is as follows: DTGVSQNPRHKITKRGQNVTFRCDPISEHNRLYWYRQTLGQGPEFLTYFQNEAQLEKSRLLSDRFSAERPKGSFSTLEIQRTEQGDSAMYLCASSLVQENYGYTFGSGTRLTVV.

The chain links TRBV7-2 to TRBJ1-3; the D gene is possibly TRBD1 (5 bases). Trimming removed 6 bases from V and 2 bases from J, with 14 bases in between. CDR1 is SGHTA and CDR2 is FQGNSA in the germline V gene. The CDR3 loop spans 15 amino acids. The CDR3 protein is CASSQLWGAGNTIYF. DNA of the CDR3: TGTGCCAGCAGTCAACTTTGGGGGGCTGGAAACACCATATATTTT.

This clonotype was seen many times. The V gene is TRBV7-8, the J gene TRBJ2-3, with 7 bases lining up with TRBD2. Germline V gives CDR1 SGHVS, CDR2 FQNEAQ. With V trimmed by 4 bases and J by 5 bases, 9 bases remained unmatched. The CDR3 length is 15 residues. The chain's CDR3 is CASSWPSGGEDTQYF. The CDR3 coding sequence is TGTGCCAGCAGCTGGCCTAGCGGAGGGGAAGATACGCAGTATTTT.

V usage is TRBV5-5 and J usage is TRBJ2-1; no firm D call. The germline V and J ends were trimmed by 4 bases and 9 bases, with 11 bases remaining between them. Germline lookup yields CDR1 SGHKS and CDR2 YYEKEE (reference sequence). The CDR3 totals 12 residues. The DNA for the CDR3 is TGTGCCAGCAGCCCACGAGGTTTTGAGCAGTTCTTC. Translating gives CASSPRGFEQFF.

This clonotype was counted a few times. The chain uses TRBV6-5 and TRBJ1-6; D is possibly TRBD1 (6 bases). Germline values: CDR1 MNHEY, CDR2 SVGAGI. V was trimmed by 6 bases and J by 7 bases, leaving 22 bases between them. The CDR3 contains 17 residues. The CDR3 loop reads CASSYRATRAENSPLHF. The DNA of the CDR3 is TGTGCCAGCAGCTACAGGGCGACTCGGGCGGAGAATTCACCCCTCCACTTT.

The CDR3 protein is CASNKPGQGPGYTF. As DNA, the CDR3 is TGTGCCAGCAATAAACCGGGACAGGGTCCTGGCTACACCTTC. This sequence joins TRBV6-5 and TRBJ1-2, with 9 bases that match TRBD1. Germline CDR1 and CDR2: MNHEY and SVGAGI. CDR3 length: 14 residues. J was trimmed by 7 bases and V by 7 bases; bases with no gene match: 10.

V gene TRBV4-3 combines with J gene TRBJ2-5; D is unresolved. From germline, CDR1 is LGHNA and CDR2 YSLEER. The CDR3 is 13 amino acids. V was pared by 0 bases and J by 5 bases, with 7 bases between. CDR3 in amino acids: CASSQDFRETQYF. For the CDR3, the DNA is TGCGCCAGCAGCCAAGATTTTCGGGAGACCCAGTACTTC.

This chain's CDR3 is CASSYTLTAAHTDTQYF. CDR3 coding DNA: TGTGCCAGCAGTTACACCCTCACTGCGGCGCACACAGATACGCAGTATTTT. This chain links TRBV6-5 with TRBJ2-3; D is uncertain. The V end was cut by 2 bases, the J end by 2 bases, with 17 bases between. This CDR3 spans 17 amino acids. In germline, CDR1 is MNHEY, CDR2 SVGAGI.

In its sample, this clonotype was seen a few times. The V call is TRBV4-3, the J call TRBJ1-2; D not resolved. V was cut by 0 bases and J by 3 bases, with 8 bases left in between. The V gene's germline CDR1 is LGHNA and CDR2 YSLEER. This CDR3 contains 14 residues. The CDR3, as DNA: TGCGCCAGCAGCCAAGAAGGGCTCGACTATGGCTACACCTTC. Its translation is CASSQEGLDYGYTF.

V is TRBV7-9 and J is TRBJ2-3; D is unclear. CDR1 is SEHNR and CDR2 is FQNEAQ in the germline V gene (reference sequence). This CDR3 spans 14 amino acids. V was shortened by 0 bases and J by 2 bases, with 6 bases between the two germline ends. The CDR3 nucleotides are TGTGCCAGCAGCTTAGCGCTAGACACAGATACGCAGTATTTT. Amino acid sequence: CASSLALDTDTQYF. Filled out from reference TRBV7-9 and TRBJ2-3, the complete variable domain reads DTGVSQNPRHKITKRGQNVTFRCDPISEHNRLYWYRQTLGQGPEFLTYFQNEAQLEKSRLLSDRFSAERPKGSFSTLEIQRTEQGDSAMYLCASSLALDTDTQYFGPGTRLTVL.